This T cell receptor (beta chain) was sequenced during a study of cytomegalovirus exposure and HLA in healthy donors. Findings of the study overall: Analyzed later, most CMV-associated TCR beta chains appeared HLA-restricted.

About this clone: Its target is not known.

V was clipped by 2 bases and J by 4 bases; unmatched bases: 11. Germline loops: CDR1 SQVTM, CDR2 ANQGSEA. CDR3 length: 18 amino acids. A multiplex PCR was run with 60 Vbeta primers and 13 Jbeta primers. TCRdb's table, derived via immunoSEQ multiplex PCR, lists solely in-frame clones and lacks some. The sample has 140,000 to 150,000 clones. The sequence was obtained from a male donor in good health and CMV-seronegative. The rearrangement joins TRBV29-1 to TRBJ2-2; 12 bases fit TRBD2. Input material: PBMCs. CDR3 in DNA: TGCAGCGTTGAAATGACGGTACTAGCGGGAGGAATCACCGGGGAGCTGTTTTTT. This encodes CSVEMTVLAGGITGELFF.